Shown below are 22 T cell receptor beta chains from a single sample sequenced in a study of T cell clonality in common variable immunodeficiency (dated by TCRdb to about 2015). Libraries were made using the immunoSEQ multiplex PCR assay. The table comes from immuneACCESS by way of TCRdb, which keeps in-frame sequences with V and J called. Part of the clones is missing from these tables; in studies checked, under half for an unresolved V gene and the rest for unknown reasons. The sample records approximately 75,000 clones, none occurring a single time. Of the sample, 0.8% falls within the top ten clones. Sequencing was done on a sample of peripheral blood mononuclear cells. These receptors all come from a person between 18 and 75 years old in good health.

This clone was seen many times. With the read ending 3 residues before the CDR3 end, the germline J gene is used to fill in that end. The chain employs TRBV19 and TRBJ1-4; the match to TRBD1 covers 9 bases. V lost 6 bases and J lost 7; bases outside the gene matches: 12. This CDR3 contains 16 residues. Germline CDR1 is LNHDA and CDR2 is SQIVND (reference sequence). The CDR3 is CASSWGTGRNGEKLFF. The CDR3 DNA, read in part, is TGTGCCAGTAGCTGGGGGACAGGGAGGAATGGTGAAAAA.

CDR3 amino acids: CASSLFAWLGGAGELFF. The part of the CDR3 DNA that was read is TGCGCCAGCAGCTTGTTTGCATGGCTAGGAGGAGCCGGGGAG. V usage is TRBV5-1 and J usage is TRBJ2-2; TRBD2 might be the D (5 bases). The read ends 3 residues shy of where the CDR3 ends; the end is completed using the germline J gene. The CDR3 covers 17 residues. Deletions cut 1 base from V and 6 bases from J, with 19 bases between. In germline, CDR1 is SGHRS, CDR2 YFSETQ.

This clone was counted at least ten times. The read ends 3 residues early relative to the CDR3; the germline J gene fills the gap. The rearrangement joins TRBV20-1 to TRBJ2-2; the D gene is possibly TRBD2 (6 bases). Germline CDR1 is DFQATT and CDR2 is SNEGSKA (reference sequence). V lost 5 bases, J lost 5 bases, and 15 bases lay in between. The CDR3 totals 14 residues. The CDR3 loop reads CSAWVGGRTGELFF. CDR3 DNA, as far as it was read: TGCAGTGCTTGGGTCGGGGGACGGACCGGGGAG.

The table lists this clone with many counts. With the read ending 3 residues before the CDR3 end, the germline J gene is used to fill in that end. V and J are TRBV20-1 and TRBJ2-7; TRBD2 aligns across 8 bases. This CDR3 has 15 residues. Germline CDR1 is DFQATT and CDR2 is SNEGSKA (reference sequence). The V and J ends lost 4 bases and 0 bases, in that order; junction bases with no gene match: 8. CDR3 protein: CSATRPSGLSYEQYF. The part of the CDR3 DNA that was read is TGCAGTGCTACCCGACCTAGCGGGCTCTCCTACGAG.

This clone was detected ten times or more. The CDR3 end is not reached by the read, which stops 3 residues before it; the germline J gene fills it in. The chain uses TRBV30 and TRBJ2-3, with 9 bases that match TRBD2. The J segment lost 6 bases and the V segment lost 5 bases, leaving 9 bases of the junction unmatched. Germline assignment: CDR1 GTSNPN and CDR2 SVGIG (reference sequence). This CDR3 spans 14 amino acids. The CDR3: CAWAGTSMPDTQYF. Incomplete CDR3 DNA: TGTGCCTGGGCCGGGACTAGCATGCCCGATACG.

This clone was recorded many times. The read comes to an end 3 residues before the CDR3 does, leaving the germline J gene to fill in the end. The chain links TRBV7-6 to TRBJ1-2; weak D call: TRBD1 (5 bases). The CDR3 consists of 14 residues. Germline V gene lookup returns CDR1 SGHVS and CDR2 FNYEAQ. V lost 0 bases and J 4 bases, leaving 9 bases between the germline ends. CDR3 bases read: TGTGCCAGCAGCTTAGCGGGGGGACTCTATGGC. It translates to CASSLAGGLYG. The whole CDR3 sequence is CASSLAGGLYGYTF.

This clone appeared many times. The read ends 3 residues before the CDR3 terminus; that terminus is restored from the germline J gene. The chain employs TRBV6-1 and TRBJ1-2; TRBD1 matches at 9 bases. The ends lost 4 bases at V and 3 bases at J; junction bases unmatched: 0. The CDR3 loop spans 13 amino acids. Looked up from germline, CDR1 is MNHNS and CDR2 is SASEGT. The covered CDR3 bases are TGTGCCAGCAGTGGACAGGGGGACTATGGC. Protein: CASSGQGDYG. From start to end, the CDR3 is CASSGQGDYGYTF.

In this sample, this clone turned up many times. The CDR3 end lies 3 residues beyond the end of the read and is filled in from the germline J gene. V usage is TRBV7-9 and J usage is TRBJ2-7; 9 bases map to TRBD1. CDR3 length equals 15 residues. From germline, CDR1 is SEHNR and CDR2 FQNEAQ (reference sequence). The V segment lost 3 bases and the J segment 6 bases; nucleotides outside the gene matches: 9. CDR3 residues: CASSFTGNRGLEQYF. The covered CDR3 bases are TGTGCCAGCAGCTTTACGGGAAACAGGGGGCTCGAG.

At least ten counts were recorded for this clone. The DNA ends 3 residues before the CDR3 does, and the rest of the CDR3 is filled in from the germline J gene. V and J are TRBV3-1 (or the pseudogene TRBV3-2) and TRBJ2-1; 8 nucleotides agree with TRBD2. This CDR3 has 15 amino acids. The V and J ends lost 4 bases and 5 bases, in that order; junction bases with no gene match: 7. Per germline, CDR1 LGHDT and CDR2 YNNKEL (reference sequence). The covered CDR3 bases are TGTGCCAGCAGCCCCCCCGGGGGGGGTGACAATGAG. This encodes CASSPPGGGDNE. The entire CDR3 protein reads CASSPPGGGDNEQFF.

By share, this clone ranks as medium-sized. The read halts 3 residues ahead of the CDR3 end, with the missing end drawn from the germline J gene. V gene TRBV7-3 combines with J gene TRBJ2-4; 8 positions match TRBD1. Germline CDR1 is SGHTA and CDR2 is FQGTGA. CDR3 length equals 12 residues. Losses at the gene ends were 4 bases for V and 8 bases for J; bases not matched to a gene: 1. CDR3 residues: CASSSTGDIQYF. The sequenced part of the CDR3 DNA is TGTGCCAGCAGCTCGACAGGGGACATT.

The table lists this clone with many counts. The read stops 3 residues short of the end of the CDR3; the missing end is completed from the germline J gene. The chain has TRBV6-1 and TRBJ2-1, with a weak D call TRBD2 (6 bases). V lost 3 bases and J lost 3, with 12 bases in between. CDR3 size: 15 residues. CDR1 and CDR2 (germline): MNHNS, SASEGT. The CDR3 DNA, read in part, is TGTGCCAGCAGTGAGGTAGCGGAGCACTACAATGAG. Protein sequence: CASSEVAEHYNE. The CDR3 as a whole reads CASSEVAEHYNEQFF.

There are many counts of this clone. One end of the junction fails to match germline, which may point to a read error. The read terminates 3 residues ahead of where the CDR3 ends, so the germline J gene completes it. This chain joins TRBV4-2 and TRBJ2-7; 10 positions agree with TRBD2. The CDR3 extends over 17 amino acids. Germline V gene data show CDR1 as LGHNA and CDR2 as YNFKEQ. The covered CDR3 bases are TGCGCCAGCAGCCAAGGTAGCGCTAGCGGGAGTAGGAACGAG. Residues: CASSQGSASGSRNE. The entire CDR3 reads CASSQGSASGSRNEQYF.

This clone was observed a handful of times. The observed sequence ends 3 residues before the CDR3 terminus, with the missing tail filled in from the germline J gene. The chain has TRBV6-4 and TRBJ1-2; 8 positions agree with TRBD1. CDR3 length equals 15 residues. V shed 2 bases, J shed 6 bases, and the junction held 8 bases outside the gene matches. Germline V gives CDR1 MRHNA, CDR2 SNTAGT. CDR3 DNA, as far as it was read: TGTGCCAGCAGTGACACTAGACAGGGGCTCGATGGC. Translated: CASSDTRQGLDG. The CDR3 reads in full as CASSDTRQGLDGYTF.

This clone was seen ten or more times. Read sequence stops 3 residues before the CDR3 end, and the germline J gene provides the missing end. The identical CDR3 is also encoded by other nucleotide sequences in the sample. The chain joins TRBV5-1 to TRBJ1-1; 7 bases align to TRBD1. Germline values: CDR1 SGHRS, CDR2 YFSETQ. This CDR3 region has 14 residues. V shed 0 bases, J shed 4 bases, and the junction held 3 bases outside the gene matches. CDR3 bases read: TGCGCCAGCAGCTTGGGGCAGGGGGGCACTGAA. Its translation: CASSLGQGGTE. The whole CDR3 reads CASSLGQGGTEAFF.

This clone was seen many times. The CDR3 end is not reached by the read, which stops 3 residues before it; the germline J gene fills it in. The chain joins TRBV14 to TRBJ2-2, with a weak D call TRBD2 (6 bases). CDR1 SGHDN and CDR2 FVKESK come from the germline V gene. Trimming cost V 1 base and J 5 bases, with 14 bases left between them. CDR3 length equals 16 residues. Here the CDR3 reads CASSQAVAGLTGELFF. The CDR3 bases that were read are TGTGCCAGCAGCCAAGCCGTCGCGGGACTTACCGGGGAG.

This clone was picked up many times. The CDR3 end falls 3 residues outside the read, so it is completed with the germline J gene. This chain joins TRBV7-3 and TRBJ1-1; unclear D gene. The CDR3 totals 14 residues. Germline CDR1 reads SGHTA; CDR2 reads FQGTGA. Between the trimmed V and J ends, which lost 1 base and 2 bases, there was a span of 8 bases. The CDR3: CASSLSPINTEAFF. The part of the CDR3 DNA that was read is TGTGCCAGCAGCTTAAGTCCTATTAACACTGAA. Variable domain in full (rest from reference TRBV7-3 and TRBJ1-1): GAGVSQTPSNKVTEKGKYVELRCDPISGHTALYWYRQSLGQGPEFLIYFQGTGAADDSGLPNDRFFAVRPEGSVSTLKIQRTERGDSAVYLCASSLSPINTEAFFGQGTRLTVV.

This clone was picked up many times. Sequencing ends 3 residues short of the CDR3 end; the germline J gene provides the rest. The chain is built from TRBV6-2 or TRBV6-3 and TRBJ2-5; 9 bases map to TRBD1. Germline loops: CDR1 MNHEY, CDR2 SVGEGT. This CDR3 region has 15 residues. Germline trimming cut 5 bases from V and 4 bases from J; bases unmatched to any gene: 8. The CDR3 loop is CASSDIGQGRETQYF. CDR3 DNA, as far as it was read: TGTGCCAGCAGTGATATAGGACAGGGGCGAGAGACC.

This clone was seen at least ten times. The read is 3 residues too short to cover the CDR3 end, so that end is filled in from the germline J gene. V gene TRBV20-1 combines with J gene TRBJ2-5; maybe TRBD2 (6 bases). The CDR3 has 13 amino acids. The germline V and J ends were trimmed by 4 bases and 3 bases, with 12 bases remaining between them. Germline V gives CDR1 DFQATT, CDR2 SNEGSKA (reference sequence). CDR3 protein: CSATTGGEETQYF. CDR3 bases read: TGCAGTGCTACCACTGGCGGGGAAGAGACC.

This clone appeared many times. The read ends 3 residues early relative to the CDR3; the germline J gene fills the gap. The J gene is TRBJ2-1, the V gene TRBV20-1; no clear D. V was pared by 4 bases and J by 2 bases, with 15 bases between. The CDR3 consists of 15 residues. Germline values: CDR1 DFQATT, CDR2 SNEGSKA (reference sequence). Partial CDR3 DNA: TGCAGTGCTAACGAAAAGGGTAGGGCCTACAATGAG. This encodes CSANEKGRAYNE. The full-length CDR3 reads as CSANEKGRAYNEQFF.

This clone was seen repeatedly, ten times or more. The CDR3 is cut off 3 residues early in the read; its end comes from the germline J gene. The chain has TRBV5-1 and TRBJ2-2; TRBD2 is a possible D gene (6 bases). V lost 0 bases to trimming and J lost 0 bases, with 12 bases between them. The germline gives CDR1 SGHRS, CDR2 YFSETQ. This CDR3 comprises 17 residues. CDR3 residues: CASSLDSGFANTGELFF. Incomplete CDR3 DNA: TGCGCCAGCAGCTTGGATAGCGGATTCGCGAACACCGGGGAG.

This clone showed up many times. The read is 3 residues too short to cover the CDR3 end, so that end is filled in from the germline J gene. This sequence joins TRBV7-9 and TRBJ2-1, with 12 bases matching TRBD2. The V gene end was trimmed by 4 bases and the J gene end by 6 bases; junction bases not matched to a gene: 4. CDR3 length: 15 residues. Germline loops: CDR1 SEHNR, CDR2 FQNEAQ (reference sequence). CDR3 loop: CASSSTSGRSNEQFF. CDR3 bases read: TGTGCCAGCAGCTCGACTAGCGGGAGATCCAATGAG.

This clone came up many times. The CDR3 goes on 3 residues after the read ends, and that part is filled in from the germline J gene. This chain joins TRBV30 and TRBJ2-7, with a tentative D call TRBD2 (6 bases). The V gene lost 5 bases and the J gene lost 3 bases, with 23 bases spanning the gap. Germline V gives CDR1 GTSNPN, CDR2 SVGIG (reference sequence). This CDR3 contains 16 residues. The CDR3 DNA, read in part, is TGTGCCTGGGCCCCCGGGACTTCATACCGTAACTACGAG. Its translation: CAWAPGTSYRNYE. The full CDR3 protein reads CAWAPGTSYRNYEQYF.